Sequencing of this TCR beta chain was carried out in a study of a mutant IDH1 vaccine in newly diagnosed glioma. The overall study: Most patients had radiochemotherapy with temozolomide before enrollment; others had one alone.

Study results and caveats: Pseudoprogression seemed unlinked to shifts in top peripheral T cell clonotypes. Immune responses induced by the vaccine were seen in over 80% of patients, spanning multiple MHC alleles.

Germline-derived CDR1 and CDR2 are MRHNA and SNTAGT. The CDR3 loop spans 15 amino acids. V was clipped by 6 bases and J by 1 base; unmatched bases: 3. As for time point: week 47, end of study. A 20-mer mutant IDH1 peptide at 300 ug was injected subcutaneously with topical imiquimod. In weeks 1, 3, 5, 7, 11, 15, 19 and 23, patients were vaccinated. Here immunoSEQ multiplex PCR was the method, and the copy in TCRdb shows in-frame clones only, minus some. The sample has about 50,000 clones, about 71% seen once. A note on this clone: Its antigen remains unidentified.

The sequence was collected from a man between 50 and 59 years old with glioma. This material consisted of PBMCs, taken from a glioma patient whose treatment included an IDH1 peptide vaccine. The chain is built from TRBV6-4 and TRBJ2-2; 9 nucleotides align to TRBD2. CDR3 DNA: TGTGCCAGCAGCCCGACTAGCGGGAACACCGGGGAGCTGTTTTTT. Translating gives CASSPTSGNTGELFF.